Here is one TCR beta chain with its context. The data stem from a study of blood T cell repertoires in COVID-19. Study at large: The origin of the acute and convalescent COVID-19 samples was the United States, Italy and Spain.

CDR3 length equals 13 residues. The V gene's germline CDR1 is MDHEN and CDR2 SYDVKM. V lost 9 bases, J lost 4 bases, and 7 bases stayed unmatched. The participants were between about 18 and 95 years old and came from under 25 US areas. Measured with immunoSEQ multiplex PCR; TCRdb has only the in-frame clones, and not every one. Among about 270,000 clones listed, more than 85% were seen once. The chain carries TRBV28 and TRBJ1-1; TRBD1 matches at 8 bases. The sample consisted of PBMCs or T cells enriched from blood (not recorded which). The receptor was derived from a middle-aged man who had been exposed to COVID-19. The CDR3 nucleotides read TGTGCCAGTGATACAGGGGGGATCACTGAAGCTTTCTTT. Translating gives CASDTGGITEAFF. Full variable domain (outside the CDR3, taken from reference TRBV28 and TRBJ1-1): DVKVTQSSRYLVKRTGEKVFLECVQDMDHENMFWYRQDPGLGLRLIYFSYDVKMKEKGDIPEGYSVSREKKERFSLILESASTNQTSMYLCASDTGGITEAFFGQGTRLTVV.